This TCR beta chain was sequenced in a study of cytomegalovirus exposure and HLA in healthy donors. Study information: From donors who were HLA-typed, an early data release held 70 million to 90 million unique TCRs. Study results and limitations: It was 164 TCR beta chains that were listed as cytomegalovirus-associated. Later work showed greater clonal expansion in HLA-associated TCR beta chains than in equally common others.

This CDR3 has 16 residues. The V and J ends lost 3 bases and 2 bases respectively, with 15 bases between them. In germline, CDR1 is MNHEY, CDR2 SMNVEV (reference sequence). With respect to this clone: Its cognate antigen is unknown.

PCR primers comprised 60 Vbeta and 13 Jbeta primers. Repertoires were generated with immunoSEQ multiplex PCR, while TCRdb's copy carries only in-frame clones and drops some. The sample holds 80,000 to 100,000 clones; 63% are singletons and the top ten take approximately 15%. V gene TRBV27 combines with J gene TRBJ2-3; D is ambiguous. Sequencing was carried out using PBMCs. The origin of this receptor is a woman in her forties in good health and CMV-seropositive. The CDR3 here is CASSFSPPRVTDTQYF. The CDR3 DNA reads TGTGCCAGCAGTTTTTCCCCCCCCCGGGTCACAGATACGCAGTATTTT.